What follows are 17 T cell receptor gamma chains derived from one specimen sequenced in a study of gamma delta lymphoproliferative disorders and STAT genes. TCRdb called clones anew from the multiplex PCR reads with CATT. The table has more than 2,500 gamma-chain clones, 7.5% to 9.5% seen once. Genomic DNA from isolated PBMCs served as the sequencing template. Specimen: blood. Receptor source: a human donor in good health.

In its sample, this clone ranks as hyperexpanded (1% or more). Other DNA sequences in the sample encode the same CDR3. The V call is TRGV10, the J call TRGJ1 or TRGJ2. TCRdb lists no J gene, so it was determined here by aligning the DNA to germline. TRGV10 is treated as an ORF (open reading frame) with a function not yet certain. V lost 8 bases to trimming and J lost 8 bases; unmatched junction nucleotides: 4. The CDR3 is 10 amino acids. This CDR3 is CAAWANKKLF. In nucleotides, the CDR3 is TGTGCTGCGTGGGCAAATAAGAAACTCTTT.

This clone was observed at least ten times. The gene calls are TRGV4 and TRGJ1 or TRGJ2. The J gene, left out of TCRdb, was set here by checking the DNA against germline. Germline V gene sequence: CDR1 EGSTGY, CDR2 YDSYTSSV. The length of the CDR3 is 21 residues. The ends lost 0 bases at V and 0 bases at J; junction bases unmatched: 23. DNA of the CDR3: TGTGCCACCTGGGATGGGCCGGGCCGCTCGGCCCCCGTATCGAATTATTATAAGAAACTCTTT. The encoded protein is CATWDGPGRSAPVSNYYKKLF.

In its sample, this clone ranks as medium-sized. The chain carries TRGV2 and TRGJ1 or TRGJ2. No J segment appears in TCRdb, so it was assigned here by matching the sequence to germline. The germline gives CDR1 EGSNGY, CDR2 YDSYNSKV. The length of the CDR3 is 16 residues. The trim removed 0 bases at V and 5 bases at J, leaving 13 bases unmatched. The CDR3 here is CATWDGPGFRNYKKLF. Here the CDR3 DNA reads TGTGCCACCTGGGACGGGCCAGGTTTTAGAAATTATAAGAAACTCTTT.

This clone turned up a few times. This CDR3 is CALWASYKKLF. Here the CDR3 DNA reads TGTGCCTTGTGGGCCTCATATAAGAAACTCTTT. The chain has TRGV9 and TRGJ1 or TRGJ2. The J gene is not listed in TCRdb, so it was assigned here from a DNA match to germline. The CDR3 loop spans 11 amino acids. Germline CDR1 and CDR2: GITISATS and ISYDGTV (reference sequence). With 5 bases clipped from V and 7 bases from J, the junction kept 5 bases outside the gene matches.

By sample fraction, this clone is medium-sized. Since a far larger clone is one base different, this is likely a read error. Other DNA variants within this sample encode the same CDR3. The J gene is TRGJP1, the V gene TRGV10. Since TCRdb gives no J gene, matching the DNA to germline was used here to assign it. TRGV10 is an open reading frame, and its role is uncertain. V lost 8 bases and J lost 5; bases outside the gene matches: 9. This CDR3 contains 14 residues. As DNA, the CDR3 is TGTGCTGCGTGGGACCTCCCTACTGGTTGGTTCAAGATATTT. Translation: CAAWDLPTGWFKIF.

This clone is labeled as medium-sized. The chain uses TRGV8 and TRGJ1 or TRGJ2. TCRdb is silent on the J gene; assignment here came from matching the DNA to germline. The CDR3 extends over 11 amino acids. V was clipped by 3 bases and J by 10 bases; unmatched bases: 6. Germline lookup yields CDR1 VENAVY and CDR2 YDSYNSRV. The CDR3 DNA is TGTGCCACCTGGGATGAGTCGAAGAAACTCTTT. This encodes CATWDESKKLF.

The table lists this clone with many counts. This CDR3 is CATWDRRDYKKLF. The CDR3 coding sequence is TGTGCCACCTGGGACAGGCGGGACTATAAGAAACTCTTT. The gene calls are TRGV5 and TRGJ1 or TRGJ2. Here the J gene was assigned by germline matching of the DNA, as TCRdb has none. The CDR3 is 13 amino acids. V lost 0 bases to trimming and J lost 7 bases; unmatched junction nucleotides: 6. Germline loops: CDR1 VINAFY, CDR2 YDVSNSKD.

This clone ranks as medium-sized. The CDR3 DNA sequence: TGTGCCACCTGGGCCCCGGGGGTTTATTATAAGAAACTCTTT. Translating it yields CATWAPGVYYKKLF. This chain connects TRGV2 to TRGJ1 or TRGJ2. TCRdb is silent on the J gene; assignment here came from matching the DNA to germline. J gave up 3 bases and V 5 bases, and 10 bases lay outside the gene matches. The CDR3 contains 14 residues. Per germline, CDR1 EGSNGY and CDR2 YDSYNSKV.

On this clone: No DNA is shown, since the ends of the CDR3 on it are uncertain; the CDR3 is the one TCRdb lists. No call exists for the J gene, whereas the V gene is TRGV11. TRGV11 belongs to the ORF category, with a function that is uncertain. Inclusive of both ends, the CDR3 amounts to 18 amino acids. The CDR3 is CTTVPAGLGYAFYYKKLF.

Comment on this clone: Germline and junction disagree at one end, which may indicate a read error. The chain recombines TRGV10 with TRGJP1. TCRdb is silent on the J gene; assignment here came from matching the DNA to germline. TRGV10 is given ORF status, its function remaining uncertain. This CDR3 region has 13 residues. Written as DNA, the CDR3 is TGCAGCGTGGGATTAGGTCGGGATTGGTTCAAGATATTT. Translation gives CSVGLGRDWFKIF.

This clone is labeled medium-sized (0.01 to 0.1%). CDR3 nucleotide sequence: TGTGCCACCTGGGTCCTGAATTATTATAAGAAACTCTTT. Its translation is CATWVLNYYKKLF. The chain carries TRGV4 and TRGJ1 or TRGJ2. TCRdb supplies no J gene; here it was assigned by aligning the nucleotide sequence to germline. CDR1 is EGSTGY, CDR2 YDSYTSSV, per germline. This CDR3 spans 13 amino acids. J gave up 0 bases and V 5 bases, and 4 bases lay outside the gene matches.

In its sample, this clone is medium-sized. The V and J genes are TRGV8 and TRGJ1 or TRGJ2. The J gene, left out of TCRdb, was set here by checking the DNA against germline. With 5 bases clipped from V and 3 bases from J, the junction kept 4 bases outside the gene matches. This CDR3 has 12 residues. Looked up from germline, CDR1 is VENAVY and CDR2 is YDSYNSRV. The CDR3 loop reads CATWAGYYKKLF. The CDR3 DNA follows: TGTGCCACCTGGGCGGGTTATTATAAGAAACTCTTT.

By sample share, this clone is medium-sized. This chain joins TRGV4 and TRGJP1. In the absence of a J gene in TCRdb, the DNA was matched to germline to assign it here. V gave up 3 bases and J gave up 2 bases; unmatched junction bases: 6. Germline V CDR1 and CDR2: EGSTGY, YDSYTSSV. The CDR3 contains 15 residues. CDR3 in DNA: TGTGCCACCTGGGATTGGTTGACCACTGGTTGGTTCAAGATATTT. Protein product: CATWDWLTTGWFKIF.

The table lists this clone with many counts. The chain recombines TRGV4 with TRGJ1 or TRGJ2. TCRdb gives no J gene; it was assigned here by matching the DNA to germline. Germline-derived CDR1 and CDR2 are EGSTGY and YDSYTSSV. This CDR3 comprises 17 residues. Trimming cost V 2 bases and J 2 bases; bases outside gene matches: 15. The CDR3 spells CATWDVPRKGYYYKKLF. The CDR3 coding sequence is TGTGCCACCTGGGATGTCCCGAGGAAGGGTTATTATTATAAGAAACTCTTT.

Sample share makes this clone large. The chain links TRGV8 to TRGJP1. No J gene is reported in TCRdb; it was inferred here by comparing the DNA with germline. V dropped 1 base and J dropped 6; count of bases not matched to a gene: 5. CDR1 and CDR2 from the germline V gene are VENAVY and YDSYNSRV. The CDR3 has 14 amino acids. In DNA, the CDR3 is TGTGCCACCTGGGATAGAGAGGCTGGTTGGTTCAAGATATTT. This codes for CATWDREAGWFKIF.

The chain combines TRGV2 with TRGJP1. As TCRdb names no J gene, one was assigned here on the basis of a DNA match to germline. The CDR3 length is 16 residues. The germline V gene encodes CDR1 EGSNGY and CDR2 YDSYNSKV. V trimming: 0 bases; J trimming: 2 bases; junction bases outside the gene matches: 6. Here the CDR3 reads CATWDGGITTGWFKIF. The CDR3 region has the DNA TGTGCCACCTGGGACGGGGGTATCACCACTGGTTGGTTCAAGATATTT.

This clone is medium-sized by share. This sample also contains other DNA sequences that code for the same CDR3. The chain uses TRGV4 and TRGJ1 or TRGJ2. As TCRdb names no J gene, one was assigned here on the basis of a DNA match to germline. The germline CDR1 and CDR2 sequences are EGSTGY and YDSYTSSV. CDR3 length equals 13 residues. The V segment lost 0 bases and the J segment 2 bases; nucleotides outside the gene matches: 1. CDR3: CATWDGHYYKKLF. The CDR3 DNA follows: TGTGCCACCTGGGATGGGCATTATTATAAGAAACTCTTT.